Below, 4 T cell receptor beta chains from the same sample are listed, as sequenced in a study of shared clonotypes between healthy human individuals. Using immunoSEQ multiplex PCR, the repertoire was profiled, and TCRdb retains in-frame clones only, with some absent. The sample lists millions of clones, roughly 94% seen once, with roughly 1% in the top ten. CD8 cells regarded as naive lacked CD45RO, were positively chosen for CCR7, and omitted terminally differentiated effector memory CD45RA+ cells. The sample comprised naive CD8+ T cells sorted from blood. Receptors were obtained from a young man in good health.

This clone was recorded once. This rearrangement joins TRBV2 to TRBJ2-7; the D gene is possibly TRBD2 (6 bases). The CDR3 consists of 15 residues. Germline CDR1 reads SNHLY; CDR2 reads FYNNEI. The V end was cut by 6 bases, the J end by 2 bases, with 17 bases between. CDR3 region: CASRPMEGFAYEQYF. The CDR3 bases are TGTGCCAGCAGGCCCATGGAGGGGTTCGCCTACGAGCAGTACTTC.

The chain combines TRBV7-8 with TRBJ1-2; no firm D call. The CDR3 consists of 11 residues. Germline V gene sequence: CDR1 SGHVS, CDR2 FQNEAQ. Trimming shortened V by 4 bases and J by 8 bases, and 8 bases separated the two germline ends. The CDR3 spells CASSSGTGYTF. The CDR3 DNA follows: TGTGCCAGCAGCTCAGGTACCGGCTACACCTTC.

The V gene is TRBV7-9, the J gene TRBJ2-7; TRBD2 matches 7 bases. Germline lookup yields CDR1 SEHNR and CDR2 FQNEAQ (reference sequence). With 5 bases clipped from V and 1 base from J, the junction kept 11 bases outside the gene matches. The CDR3 extends over 16 amino acids. The CDR3 DNA sequence: TGTGCCAGCAGCCCACCCTTTGGGGGGGTGTCCTACGAGCAGTACTTC. It yields the protein CASSPPFGGVSYEQYF.

For this clone: Different DNA sequences within this sample yield the same CDR3. The chain links TRBV6-5 to TRBJ2-7; 12 nucleotides match TRBD2. Unmatched junction bases numbered 2, after V lost 5 bases and J lost 3 bases. The germline V gene has CDR1 MNHEY and CDR2 SVGAGI. The CDR3 has 14 residues. As DNA, the CDR3 is TGTGCCAGCAGTGAGACTAGCGGGAGCTACGAGCAGTACTTC. It is translated as CASSETSGSYEQYF.